This T cell receptor beta chain was sequenced for a study of regulatory T cells in long-lasting Graves disease. General observations from the study: Persistent disease samples used TRBV28, TRBJ1-2 and TRBJ2-5 preferentially.

Libraries of TCR beta came from iRepertoire HTBI primers plus Arm-PCR of CDR3 regions. In TCRdb, the multiplex PCR reads were re-called with MiXCR into one record per CDR3 protein. The sample records 450,000 to 500,000 distinct CDR3 sequences, around 15% being singletons. The time point denotes: newly diagnosed GD, antithyroid drugs for less than 3 months. TCR sequences were obtained from RNA taken from PBMCs. Ten or more counts support this clonotype. Its antigen is as yet unknown. CDR3 length: 14 amino acids. V was cut by 7 bases and J by 11 bases, with 23 bases left in between. Germline V CDR1 and CDR2: MDHEN, SYDVKM. This same sample was also part of a study on T cells in Graves' hyperthyroidism and ophthalmopathy. This second study says: Calling Graves' hyperthyroidism stable meant ophthalmopathy did not progress within 18 months.

The TCR originated in a man aged 40-55 years with Graves disease. The chain carries TRBV28 and TRBJ1-1; a weak D match, TRBD1 (5 bases). The sequences come from peripheral blood mononuclear cells (PBMCs), collected at new diagnosis, from a patient treated with antithyroid drugs. The CDR3 DNA follows: TGTGCCAGCAAACTGGGGCACCCCCCCCCTCGGGCTTTCTTT. As protein: CASKLGHPPPRAFF.